The rows below give T cell receptor beta chains drawn from one sample of a study of control samples from healthy donors and cancer patients. Measured with immunoSEQ multiplex PCR; TCRdb has only the in-frame clones, and not every one. The sample has under 50,000 clones, roughly 86% seen once; the top ten hold around 9.6%. Sequencing input: PBMCs. The source is a woman aged 55-75 years with lung cancer. CDR3s include the opening cysteine and the closing phenylalanine or tryptophan. A D gene is named only where the DNA matches it firmly. Not all rows give a size; the values are once, few, many and, for expanded clones, a class.

d_gene	v_gene	abundance	j_gene	CDR3aa	CDR3nt
-	TRBV4-2	-	TRBJ2-1	CASSHTGTNEQFF	TGTGCCAGCAGCCACACGGGGACCAATGAGCAGTTCTTC
TRBD1	TRBV5-1	-	TRBJ2-7	CASSLDLQGAMYEQYF	TGCGCCAGCAGCTTGGATTTACAGGGGGCGATGTACGAGCAGTACTTC
-	TRBV6-5	-	TRBJ2-1	CASSSEGDQPGNEQFF	TGTGCCAGCAGTTCTGAGGGGGACCAACCTGGGAATGAGCAGTTCTTC
-	TRBV6-5	-	TRBJ2-7	CASTLPWGYEQYF	TGTGCCAGCACCCTCCCGTGGGGCTACGAGCAGTACTTC
TRBD2	TRBV7-9	-	TRBJ2-5	CASSLSSGWGETQYF	TGTGCCAGCAGCTTATCTAGCGGGTGGGGAGAGACCCAGTACTTC
-	TRBV9	-	TRBJ1-1	CASSPQLANTEAFF	TGTGCCAGCAGCCCCCAGCTAGCCAACACTGAAGCTTTCTTT
-	TRBV6-5	-	TRBJ1-1	CASSPSGTEAFF	TGTGCCAGCAGTCCGAGCGGCACTGAAGCTTTCTTT
TRBD2	TRBV7-3	few	TRBJ2-5	CASSETSVGETQYF	TGTGCCAGCAGCGAGACTAGCGTTGGAGAGACCCAGTACTTC
TRBD1	TRBV10-3	-	TRBJ1-4	CAISRDRGEKLFF	TGTGCCATCAGCCGGGACAGGGGTGAAAAACTGTTTTTT
TRBD1	TRBV28	-	TRBJ2-2	CASSHRQGGNTGELFF	TGTGCCAGCAGTCACCGACAGGGGGGGAACACCGGGGAGCTGTTTTTT
-	TRBV27	-	TRBJ1-1	CASSLSLGSGENTEAFF	TGTGCCAGCAGTTTATCGTTAGGGTCGGGGGAGAACACTGAAGCTTTCTTT
TRBD1	TRBV25-1	-	TRBJ1-2	CASSEGSGGYGYTF	TGTGCCAGCAGTGAAGGATCAGGGGGCTATGGCTACACCTTC
-	TRBV28	-	TRBJ2-7	CASSFPPRDEQYF	TGTGCCAGCAGTTTTCCCCCTCGGGACGAGCAGTACTTC
-	TRBV7-5	-	TRBJ2-7	CVRSFEVGYYYEQYF	TGTGTCAGAAGCTTCGAGGTAGGGTACTACTACGAGCAGTACTTC
-	TRBV6-1	-	TRBJ2-1	CASSEARIAQGYNEQFF	TGTGCCAGCAGTGAAGCGCGAATAGCACAGGGTTACAATGAGCAGTTCTTC
TRBD1	TRBV6-1	-	TRBJ1-6	CASSEGDRGNSPLHF	TGTGCCAGCAGTGAAGGGGACAGGGGAAATTCACCCCTCCACTTT
-	TRBV7-9	-	TRBJ1-1	CASSLGLGLRNTEAFF	TGTGCCAGCAGCTTAGGGTTAGGGCTACGGAACACTGAAGCTTTCTTT
-	TRBV7-9	-	TRBJ2-1	CASSLGLGLMHNEQFF	TGTGCCAGCAGCTTAGGACTTGGACTTATGCACAATGAGCAGTTCTTC
-	TRBV24-1	-	TRBJ2-2	CATSDPPTGSGELFF	TGTGCCACCAGTGACCCACCAACAGGTTCCGGGGAGCTGTTTTTT
-	TRBV4-2	-	TRBJ1-2	CASSGRFTRDTDGYTF	TGTGCCAGCAGCGGACGATTTACTCGGGATACGGATGGCTACACCTTC
TRBD1	TRBV28	once	TRBJ2-7	CASGRTGYEQYF	TGTGCCAGTGGGAGGACAGGGTACGAGCAGTACTTC
-	TRBV11-3	-	TRBJ1-1	CASSPPGRTEAFF	TGTGCCAGCAGCCCTCCAGGGCGAACTGAAGCTTTCTTT
TRBD1	TRBV6-2/TRBV6-3	few	TRBJ1-6	CASSYSTGGNSPLHF	TGTGCCAGCAGTTACTCGACAGGGGGTAATTCACCCCTCCACTTT
TRBD1	TRBV28	-	TRBJ1-3	CASSLQGTLSGNTIYF	TGTGCCAGCTCCCTACAGGGGACCCTCTCTGGAAACACCATATATTTT
-	TRBV4-3	-	TRBJ2-2	CASSQEGAGEENTGELFF	TGCGCCAGCAGCCAAGAGGGGGCCGGTGAGGAGAACACCGGGGAGCTGTTTTTT
-	TRBV3-1/TRBV3-2	once	TRBJ2-1	CASTPEGSGPLYNEQFF	TGTGCCAGCACCCCTGAGGGAAGCGGGCCCCTCTACAATGAGCAGTTCTTC
-	TRBV11-3	-	TRBJ2-7	CASSQSARGLSYEQYF	TGTGCCAGCAGCCAGTCAGCCCGGGGGCTCTCCTACGAGCAGTACTTC
-	TRBV5-1	-	TRBJ1-1	CASRSGTTTEAFF	TGCGCCAGCAGATCCGGGACAACCACTGAAGCTTTCTTT
TRBD1	TRBV12-3/TRBV12-4	-	TRBJ1-1	CASGGDRVAEAFF	TGTGCCAGTGGAGGGGACAGGGTCGCTGAAGCTTTCTTT
-	TRBV28	-	TRBJ2-1	CASSFGGASYNEQFF	TGTGCCAGCAGTTTTGGCGGGGCCTCCTACAATGAGCAGTTCTTC
-	TRBV7-9	-	TRBJ1-4	CASSLVTLGGNEKLFF	TGTGCCAGCAGCTTAGTAACATTGGGAGGTAATGAAAAACTGTTTTTT
-	TRBV30	-	TRBJ2-3	CAWTRADTQYF	TGTGCCTGGACCCGGGCAGATACGCAGTATTTT
-	TRBV29-1	-	TRBJ1-2	CSVVAGSYGYTF	TGCAGCGTTGTGGCAGGTAGCTATGGCTACACCTTC
-	TRBV7-2	-	TRBJ1-5	CASSPELKGNQPQHF	TGTGCCAGCAGCCCGGAGCTAAAGGGCAATCAGCCCCAGCATTTT
TRBD2	TRBV4-3	-	TRBJ2-2	CASSQDRAGGSTGELFF	TGCGCCAGCAGCCAAGATCGAGCGGGAGGGAGCACCGGGGAGCTGTTTTTT
-	TRBV5-4	-	TRBJ1-4	CASSFEGEEKLFF	TGTGCCAGCAGCTTCGAGGGGGAGGAAAAACTGTTTTTT
TRBD1	TRBV15	-	TRBJ1-5	CATSRQGAGNQPQHF	TGTGCCACCAGCCGACAGGGGGCGGGGAATCAGCCCCAGCATTTT
TRBD2	TRBV7-6	-	TRBJ2-7	CASSGGAGTSGRSWGNEQYF	TGTGCCAGCAGCGGTGGGGCGGGGACTAGCGGGAGATCGTGGGGGAACGAGCAGTACTTC
-	TRBV7-2	few	TRBJ2-7	CASSPNQGEDEQYF	TGTGCCAGCAGCCCCAACCAGGGGGAGGACGAGCAGTACTTC
-	TRBV5-1	once	TRBJ2-5	CASSLVEPDSETQYF	TGCGCCAGCAGCTTAGTAGAGCCTGATTCGGAGACCCAGTACTTC
-	TRBV5-4	-	TRBJ2-3	CASSSLDTQYF	TGTGCCAGCAGCTCTCTAGATACGCAGTATTTT
-	TRBV12-3/TRBV12-4	-	TRBJ2-2	CASNPSETGELFF	TGTGCCAGCAACCCTAGCGAAACCGGGGAGCTGTTTTTT
-	TRBV29-1	-	TRBJ2-3	CSVDSGSYTQYF	TGCAGCGTTGATTCCGGGTCCTATACGCAGTATTTT
-	TRBV7-2	-	TRBJ1-5	CASSSQGDQPQHF	TGTGCCAGCAGCTCCCAGGGTGATCAGCCCCAGCATTTT
TRBD2	TRBV6-5	-	TRBJ2-7	CASGRTSEPYEQYF	TGTGCCAGCGGCCGGACTAGCGAACCCTACGAGCAGTACTTC
-	TRBV7-9	-	TRBJ2-2	CASSSRRELFF	TGTGCCAGCAGCTCCCGACGTGAGCTGTTTTTT
TRBD1	TRBV5-1	-	TRBJ1-4	CASSSEGQGGEKLFF	TGCGCCAGCAGCTCTGAAGGACAGGGCGGTGAAAAACTGTTTTTT
-	TRBV29-1	-	TRBJ1-3	CSVEGSGLSGNTIYF	TGCAGCGTTGAAGGGTCGGGTCTCTCTGGAAACACCATATATTTT
-	TRBV6-2/TRBV6-3	-	TRBJ2-3	CASSYPSRQHSTDTQYF	TGTGCCAGCAGTTACCCCTCGCGGCAACATAGCACAGATACGCAGTATTTT
-	TRBV14	-	TRBJ2-7	CASSQSSEQYF	TGTGCCAGCAGCCAATCCTCCGAGCAGTACTTC